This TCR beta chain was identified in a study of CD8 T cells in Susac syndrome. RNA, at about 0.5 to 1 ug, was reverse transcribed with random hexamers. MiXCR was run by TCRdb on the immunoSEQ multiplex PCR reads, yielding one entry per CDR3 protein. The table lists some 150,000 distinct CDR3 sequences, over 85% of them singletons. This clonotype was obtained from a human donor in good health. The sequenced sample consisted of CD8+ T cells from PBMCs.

The CDR3 sequence: CASSWASGITDTQYF. DNA of the CDR3: TGTGCCAGCAGCTGGGCTAGCGGGATCACAGATACGCAGTATTTT. The gene calls are TRBV27 and TRBJ2-3; TRBD2 aligns across 9 bases. The V and J ends lost 6 bases and 2 bases, in that order; junction bases with no gene match: 6. CDR3 length: 15 amino acids. The germline gives CDR1 MNHEY, CDR2 SMNVEV (reference sequence).